The 20 T cell receptor beta chains below were found in one sample sequenced in a study of T-cell memory formation after mild COVID-19. TCRdb reprocessed the 5' RACE reads via MiXCR and lists one record per CDR3 protein. The sample records 200,000 to 250,000 distinct CDR3 sequences, about 11% being singletons. Sequencing used PBMCs or a T cell subset sorted from them (not recorded which). These receptors were obtained from a man between 18 and 35 years old who had mild COVID-19 (a few samples of this study predate the infection). Cell type and time point are not known.

CDR3 nucleotide sequence: TGTGCCAGCAGCAAAGTAGGGTCCCAGGCCGGGGAGCTGTTTTTT. This sequence encodes CASSKVGSQAGELFF. This chain connects TRBV21-1 to TRBJ2-2; the tabulated D call, TRBD1, remains unverified against the DNA. TRBV21-1 is a pseudogene. This CDR3 has 15 amino acids.

This clonotype was seen at least ten times. The chain uses TRBV11-1 and TRBJ2-2; 8 bases line up with TRBD1. Germline V gives CDR1 SGHAT, CDR2 FQDESV (reference sequence). The CDR3 spans 15 residues. V lost 2 bases to trimming and J lost 6 bases; unmatched junction nucleotides: 5. The CDR3 is CASSLHQGAAGELFF. In nucleotides, the CDR3 is TGTGCCAGCAGCTTACATCAGGGGGCAGCCGGGGAGCTGTTTTTT.

V is TRBV7-2 and J is TRBJ1-5; TRBD1 might be the D (6 bases). This CDR3 has 16 amino acids. The germline CDR1 and CDR2 sequences are SGHTA and FQGNSA. The V gene lost 3 bases and the J gene lost 5 bases, with 17 bases spanning the gap. The CDR3 reads CASSLRREGGDQPQHF. In DNA form, the CDR3 reads TGTGCCAGCAGCTTGCGTAGGGAAGGGGGGGATCAGCCCCAGCATTTT.

This clonotype was counted between two and nine times. V gene TRBV5-4 combines with J gene TRBJ2-7; 14 bases are a match to TRBD2. J was trimmed by 6 bases and V by 0 bases; bases with no gene match: 8. Germline V gene sequence: CDR1 SGHNT, CDR2 YYREEE (reference sequence). There are 17 residues in the CDR3. CDR3 bases: TGTGCCAGCAGCTTGGCCGGGGGACTAGCGGGGGAACGCGAGCAGTACGTC. Translating gives CASSLAGGLAGEREQYV.

The rearrangement links TRBV7-8 to TRBJ1-1; TRBD1 matches 8 bases. The germline V gene has CDR1 SGHVS and CDR2 FQNEAQ. The CDR3 covers 15 residues. V gave up 4 bases and J gave up 3 bases; unmatched junction bases: 7. DNA of the CDR3: TGTGCCAGCAGCTGGAGACAGGGGAGGGACACTGAAGCTTTCTTT. Protein product: CASSWRQGRDTEAFF. Supplemented by reference TRBV7-8 and TRBJ1-1, the full variable domain reads GAGVSQSPRYKVAKRGQDVALRCDPISGHVSLFWYQQALGQGPEFLTYFQNEAQLDKSGLPSDRFFAERPEGSVSTLKIQRTQQEDSAVYLCASSWRQGRDTEAFFGQGTRLTVV.

The genes are TRBV20-1 and TRBJ2-3, with a tentative D call TRBD2 (5 bases). The CDR3 is 12 amino acids. V was shortened by 6 bases and J by 6 bases, with 13 bases between the two germline ends. The germline gives CDR1 DFQATT, CDR2 SNEGSKA (reference sequence). CDR3: CSAPDRGDTQYF. CDR3 bases: TGCAGTGCCCCCGACCGGGGTGATACGCAGTATTTT.

In DNA, the CDR3 is TGTGCCAGCATCCCCAGGGGCCGCGGCGATTCTGAAGCTTTCTTT. Residues: CASIPRGRGDSEAFF. The chain couples TRBV7-9 to TRBJ1-1, with D possibly matching TRBD1 (6 bases). V was pared by 7 bases and J by 6 bases, with 21 bases between. Germline-derived CDR1 and CDR2 are SEHNR and FQNEAQ (reference sequence). The CDR3 is made up of 15 amino acids.

The rearrangement joins TRBV7-9 to TRBJ2-7; a possible D gene is TRBD1 (5 bases). Germline V CDR1 and CDR2: SEHNR, FQNEAQ (reference sequence). The CDR3 contains 15 residues. Trimming removed 4 bases from V and 3 bases from J, with 16 bases in between. The DNA of the CDR3 is TGTGCCAGCAGCTCCGCAGCCCGACAGTGCTACGAGCAGTACGTC. It specifies CASSSAARQCYEQYV.

The sample holds a few counts of this clonotype. The J gene is TRBJ2-1, the V gene TRBV12-3 or TRBV12-4; the D gene could be TRBD1 or TRBD2 (5 bases each). The V gene lost 4 bases and the J gene lost 10 bases, with 14 bases spanning the gap. The CDR3 length is 13 residues. For the CDR3, the DNA is TGTGCCAGCAGTTCTCTTCAGGGAGAAGAGCAGTTCTTC. Encoded protein: CASSSLQGEEQFF.

This clonotype came up a few times. V is TRBV18 and J is TRBJ1-3; D is possibly TRBD1 (6 bases). V dropped 3 bases and J dropped 2 bases, with 8 bases sitting between them. Germline CDR1 KGHSH, CDR2 LQKENI. CDR3 length: 14 amino acids. The CDR3 spells CASSPDSAGNTIYF. Written as DNA, the CDR3 is TGTGCCAGCTCACCGGACAGTGCTGGAAACACCATATATTTT.

This clonotype was counted once. The chain couples TRBV14 to TRBJ1-1, with D possibly being TRBD1 (5 bases). CDR1 SGHDN and CDR2 FVKESK come from the germline V gene. This CDR3 is 13 amino acids long. The V and J ends lost 4 bases and 11 bases respectively, with 17 bases between them. CDR3 sequence reads: CASSPGPVGVAFF. CDR3 bases: TGTGCCAGCAGCCCGGGACCGGTCGGAGTTGCTTTCTTT.

CDR3 protein: CASSIGQGNEQYV. CDR3 bases: TGTGCCAGCAGCATAGGACAGGGCAACGAGCAGTACGTC. The chain is built from TRBV7-2 and TRBJ2-7; 8 nucleotides agree with TRBD1. This CDR3 region has 13 residues. CDR1 SGHTA and CDR2 FQGNSA come from the germline V gene. V gave up 5 bases and J gave up 5 bases; unmatched junction bases: 5.

Ten or more counts support this clonotype. The chain uses TRBV15 and TRBJ1-4; weak D call: TRBD1 (6 bases). There are 16 residues in the CDR3. V was cut by 2 bases and J by 6 bases, with 16 bases left in between. Per the germline V gene, CDR1 is LNHNV and CDR2 is YYDKDF (reference sequence). DNA of the CDR3: TGTGCCACCAGCAGATGGATTTTAGGGGGGCATGAAAAACTGTTTTTT. Its protein is CATSRWILGGHEKLFF. The full variable domain, with the rest looked up from reference TRBV15 and TRBJ1-4, is DAMVIQNPRYQVTQFGKPVTLSCSQTLNHNVMYWYQQKSSQAPKLLFHYYDKDFNNEADTPDNFQSRRPNTSFCFLDIRSPGLGDTAMYLCATSRWILGGHEKLFFGSGTQLSVL.

The V and J genes are TRBV20-1 and TRBJ1-4; D remains ambiguous. This CDR3 is built from 12 residues. The germline V and J ends were trimmed by 3 bases and 6 bases, with 8 bases remaining between them. CDR1 DFQATT and CDR2 SNEGSKA come from the germline V gene (reference sequence). The CDR3 loop reads CSASAGYEKLFF. As DNA, the CDR3 is TGCAGTGCTAGCGCGGGGTATGAAAAACTGTTTTTT.

Only a few counts were recorded for this clonotype. This rearrangement joins TRBV7-2 to TRBJ1-1, with D maybe TRBD1 (5 bases). The CDR3 is 14 amino acids. The germline V and J ends were trimmed by 5 bases and 4 bases, with 14 bases remaining between them. The germline V gene encodes CDR1 SGHTA and CDR2 FQGNSA. The CDR3 DNA follows: TGTGCCAGCAGCCCCACCGAGGGGATCACTGAAGCTTTCTTT. Protein: CASSPTEGITEAFF.

This clonotype was seen more than once but under ten times. The CDR3 DNA reads TGTGCCAGCAGCTCCTCTATGAGGGCCTACGAGCAGTACGTC. Translated: CASSSSMRAYEQYV. V and J are TRBV6-2 or TRBV6-3 and TRBJ2-7, with D tentatively TRBD2 (5 bases). The CDR3 is 14 amino acids. CDR1 and CDR2 from the germline V gene are MNHEY and SVGEGT. Between the trimmed V and J ends, which lost 6 bases and 2 bases, there was a span of 14 bases.

This clonotype came up many times. This chain joins TRBV5-1 and TRBJ1-1, with D hard to call. The CDR3 spans 13 residues. Germline CDR1 and CDR2: SGHRS and YFSETQ. Trimming stripped 0 bases from V and 3 bases from J, with 6 bases between. DNA for the CDR3: TGCGCCAGCAGCTTGGGGCGGGACACTGAAGCTTTCTTT. Translated: CASSLGRDTEAFF.

There are many counts of this clonotype. CDR3 coding DNA: TGCAGTGCTAGAGTAGCCGGGAAAGAGACCCAGTACTTC. It is translated as CSARVAGKETQYF. The rearrangement joins TRBV20-1 to TRBJ2-5, with D possibly being TRBD2 (5 bases). Trimming shortened V by 1 base and J by 3 bases, and 9 bases separated the two germline ends. Germline V gene data show CDR1 as DFQATT and CDR2 as SNEGSKA (reference sequence). The CDR3 loop spans 13 amino acids.

This clonotype appeared many times. The CDR3 region is CASSLDPGDTGELFF. DNA for the CDR3: TGCGCCAGCAGCTTGGACCCGGGGGACACCGGGGAGCTGTTTTTT. The V call is TRBV5-1, the J call TRBJ2-2; D is possibly TRBD2 (6 bases). Germline V lookup: CDR1 SGHRS, CDR2 YFSETQ. Trimming cost V 0 bases and J 3 bases, with 9 bases left between them. This CDR3 region has 15 residues.

In its sample, this clonotype was seen a few times. This rearrangement joins TRBV7-2 to TRBJ2-2, with a weak D call TRBD1 (6 bases). CDR1 and CDR2 from the germline V gene are SGHTA and FQGNSA. CDR3 size: 16 residues. V shed 3 bases and J shed 6 bases, with 17 bases lying between them. The CDR3 spells CASSFITGSVAGELFF. The DNA of the CDR3 is TGTGCCAGCAGCTTTATCACAGGGTCGGTGGCCGGGGAGCTGTTTTTT.